Sequencing of this T cell receptor (beta chain) was carried out in a study of spatial heterogeneity in lung cancer. The V gene lost 5 bases and the J gene lost 8 bases, with 24 bases spanning the gap. CDR1 MNHEY and CDR2 SMNVEV come from the germline V gene (reference sequence). The CDR3 length is 17 residues. TCRdb analysed the 5' RACE reads with MiXCR anew, one entry per CDR3 protein. The table shows 40,000 to 45,000 distinct CDR3 sequences, with nearly 7% occurring only once. Time point of the sample: sample taken at primary tumor resection. The source was PBMCs, collected at surgery. This TCR derives from a female donor with early-stage non-small cell lung cancer. This chain links TRBV27 with TRBJ1-4, with D perhaps matching TRBD1 (5 bases). The CDR3 nucleotides read TGTGCCAGCAGTGCCGGACATGGGCGGGCAAGAGACGAAAAACTGTTTTTT. This sequence encodes CASSAGHGRARDEKLFF.